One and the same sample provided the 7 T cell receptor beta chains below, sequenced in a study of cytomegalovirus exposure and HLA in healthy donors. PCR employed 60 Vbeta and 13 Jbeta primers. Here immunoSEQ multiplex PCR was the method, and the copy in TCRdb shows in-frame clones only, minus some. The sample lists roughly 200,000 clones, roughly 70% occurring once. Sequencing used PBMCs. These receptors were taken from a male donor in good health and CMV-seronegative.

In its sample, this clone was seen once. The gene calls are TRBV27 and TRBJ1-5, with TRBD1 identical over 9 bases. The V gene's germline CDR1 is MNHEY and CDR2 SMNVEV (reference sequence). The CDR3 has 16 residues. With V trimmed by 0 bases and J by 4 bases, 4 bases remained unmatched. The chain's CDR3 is CASSLSGTGRNQPQHF. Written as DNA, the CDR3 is TGTGCCAGCAGTTTATCCGGGACAGGGAGGAATCAGCCCCAGCATTTT.

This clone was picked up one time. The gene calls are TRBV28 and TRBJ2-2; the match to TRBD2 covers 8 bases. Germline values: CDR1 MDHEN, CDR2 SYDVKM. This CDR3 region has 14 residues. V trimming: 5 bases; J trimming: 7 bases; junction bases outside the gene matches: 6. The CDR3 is CASSEREKGGELFF. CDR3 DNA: TGTGCCAGCAGTGAGCGGGAGAAGGGCGGGGAGCTGTTTTTT.

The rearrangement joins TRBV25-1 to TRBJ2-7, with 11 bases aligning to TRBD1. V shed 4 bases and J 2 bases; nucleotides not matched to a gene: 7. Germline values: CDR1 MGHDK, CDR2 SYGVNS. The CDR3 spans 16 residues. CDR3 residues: CASSAAGQGGTYEQYF. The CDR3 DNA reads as TGTGCCAGCAGTGCCGCGGGACAGGGGGGAACCTACGAGCAGTACTTC.

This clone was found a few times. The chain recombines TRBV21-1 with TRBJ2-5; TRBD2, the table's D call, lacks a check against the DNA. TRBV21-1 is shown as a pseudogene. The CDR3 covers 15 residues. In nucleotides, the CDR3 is TGTGCCAGCAGCAAAGGGACTAGCGGCCAAGAGACCCAGTACTTC. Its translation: CASSKGTSGQETQYF.

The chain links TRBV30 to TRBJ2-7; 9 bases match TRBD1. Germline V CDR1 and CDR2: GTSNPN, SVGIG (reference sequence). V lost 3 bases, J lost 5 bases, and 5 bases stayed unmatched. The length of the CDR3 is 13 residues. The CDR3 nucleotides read TGTGCCTGGAGACAGGGGGCAAAAGACGAGCAGTACTTC. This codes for CAWRQGAKDEQYF.

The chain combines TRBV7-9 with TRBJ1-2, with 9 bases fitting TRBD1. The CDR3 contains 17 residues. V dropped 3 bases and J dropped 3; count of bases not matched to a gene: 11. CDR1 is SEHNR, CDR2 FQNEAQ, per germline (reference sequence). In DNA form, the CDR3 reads TGTGCCAGCAGCTTCGGACAGGGGCTAAAACTAGACTATGGCTACACCTTC. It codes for CASSFGQGLKLDYGYTF.

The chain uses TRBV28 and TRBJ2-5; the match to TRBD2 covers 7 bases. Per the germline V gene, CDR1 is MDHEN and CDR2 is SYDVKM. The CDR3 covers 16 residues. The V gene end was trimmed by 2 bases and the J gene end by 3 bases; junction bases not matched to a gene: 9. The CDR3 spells CASSLQGGSIEETQYF. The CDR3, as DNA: TGTGCCAGCAGTTTACAGGGCGGGAGTATCGAAGAGACCCAGTACTTC.